Listed here are 10 T cell receptor beta chains from one sample, sequenced in a study of OX40 agonist ivuxolimab in advanced cancers. The method was immunoSEQ multiplex PCR; TCRdb's version includes in-frame clones alone and lacks a portion of them. The repertoire consists of tens of thousands of clones, with approximately 80% occurring once and the leading ten covering 15% to 20%. The input for sequencing was CD4+ or CD8+ T cells sorted from blood, taken in a trial of the OX40 agonist ivuxolimab. These receptors came from an adult with an advanced solid tumor such as melanoma, head and neck, liver or kidney cancer.

V and J are TRBV4-3 and TRBJ2-2; tentatively, D is TRBD2 (6 bases). CDR3 length equals 14 residues. The ends were cut back, 2 bases at V and 3 bases at J, with 7 bases in the middle. The V gene's germline CDR1 is LGHNA and CDR2 YSLEER. Here the CDR3 reads CASSQLAHTGELFF. The CDR3 bases are TGCGCCAGCAGCCAACTAGCGCACACCGGGGAGCTGTTTTTT.

J is TRBJ2-1 and V is TRBV27; a weak D match, TRBD1 (5 bases). CDR1 and CDR2 from the germline V gene are MNHEY and SMNVEV (reference sequence). The V and J ends lost 7 bases and 8 bases respectively, with 9 bases between them. CDR3 length: 11 residues. The CDR3 here is CASTGRYEQFF. As DNA, the CDR3 is TGTGCCAGCACAGGGCGGTATGAGCAGTTCTTC.

V is TRBV11-3 and J is TRBJ1-6; 7 bases line up with TRBD1. The CDR3 length is 15 residues. Trimming cost V 6 bases and J 0 bases; bases outside gene matches: 2. Per germline, CDR1 SGHNT and CDR2 YENEEA. Here the CDR3 reads CASRRDSSYNSPLHF. CDR3 nucleotides: TGTGCCAGCAGACGGGACAGCTCCTATAATTCACCCCTCCACTTT.

The chain combines TRBV4-2 with TRBJ2-2; D is perhaps TRBD1 or TRBD2 (6 bases each). V lost 4 bases and J 7 bases, leaving 13 bases between the germline ends. Per germline, CDR1 LGHNA and CDR2 YNFKEQ. The CDR3 totals 14 residues. The CDR3, as DNA: TGTGCCAGCAGCCCAAGGGGGGCCGGCGGGGAGCTGTTTTTT. Its translation: CASSPRGAGGELFF.

This chain connects TRBV4-2 to TRBJ2-7, with D possibly being TRBD1 (6 bases). The CDR3 loop spans 18 amino acids. The V gene lost 1 base and the J gene lost 5 bases, with 24 bases spanning the gap. Germline CDR1 is LGHNA and CDR2 is YNFKEQ. The CDR3 sequence is CASSQVAVRIRGSDEQYF. CDR3 nucleotide sequence: TGTGCCAGCAGCCAAGTGGCAGTCCGCATCAGGGGTTCGGACGAGCAGTACTTC.

The chain links TRBV7-6 to TRBJ2-1, with 11 nucleotides matching TRBD2. The CDR3 contains 15 residues. CDR1 and CDR2 from the germline V gene are SGHVS and FNYEAQ. J was trimmed by 9 bases and V by 2 bases; bases with no gene match: 6. The CDR3: CASSLHLAGGSEQFF. DNA for the CDR3: TGTGCCAGCAGCTTACACCTAGCGGGAGGTTCTGAGCAGTTCTTC.

This chain links TRBV5-1 with TRBJ2-1; D perhaps matches TRBD1 (6 bases). V was pared by 0 bases and J by 8 bases, with 18 bases between. Per the germline V gene, CDR1 is SGHRS and CDR2 is YFSETQ. The CDR3 covers 16 residues. The CDR3 region is CASSLAGYREKDEQFF. In DNA, the CDR3 is TGCGCCAGCAGCTTGGCCGGATACAGGGAGAAGGATGAGCAGTTCTTC.

This clone turned up a few times. The rearrangement joins TRBV18 to TRBJ1-3; D remains ambiguous. The CDR3 is 14 amino acids. Germline V gene sequence: CDR1 KGHSH, CDR2 LQKENI. V gave up 2 bases and J gave up 8 bases, with 13 bases separating them. CDR3 coding DNA: TGTGCCAGCTCACCATTTGCAGGCCAAGACACCATATATTTT. It codes for CASSPFAGQDTIYF. The variable domain in full, with the rest retrieved from reference TRBV18 and TRBJ1-3, is NAGVMQNPRHLVRRRGQEARLRCSPMKGHSHVYWYRQLPEEGLKFMVYLQKENIIDESGMPKERFSAEFPKEGPSILRIQQVVRGDSAAYFCASSPFAGQDTIYFGEGSWLTVV.

The chain carries TRBV27 and TRBJ2-1, with D possibly TRBD2 on 6 matching bases. Trimming stripped 5 bases from V and 6 bases from J, with 17 bases between. The germline gives CDR1 MNHEY, CDR2 SMNVEV (reference sequence). The CDR3 is 15 residues long. Here the CDR3 DNA reads TGTGCCAGCAGTCACAGCACGGGGGAAGTCAATGAGCAGTTCTTC. Translation: CASSHSTGEVNEQFF.

This rearrangement joins TRBV18 to TRBJ2-7; the match to TRBD1 covers 10 bases. The CDR3 spans 15 residues. V was clipped by 5 bases and J by 2 bases; unmatched bases: 6. Germline loops: CDR1 KGHSH, CDR2 LQKENI. The CDR3 protein is CASSDPGQGPYEQYF. The CDR3 DNA sequence: TGTGCCAGCTCAGATCCGGGACAGGGGCCCTACGAGCAGTACTTC.